One and the same sample provided the 27 T cell receptor beta chains below, sequenced in a study of T cells in Graves' hyperthyroidism and ophthalmopathy. Amplification yielded TCR beta CDR3 regions, with RNA transcripts as the source. Initially, a first-round RT-PCR of the TCR CDR3 employed the HTBI primer set. TCRdb recomputed calls from the multiplex PCR reads with MiXCR, one row per CDR3 protein. Of about 360,000 distinct CDR3 sequences in the sample, less than 15% were seen once. The specimen was blood. The receptor source for this set is a young woman with Graves' hyperthyroidism.

This clonotype has ten or more counts. The chain couples TRBV27 to TRBJ2-5; D not certain. This CDR3 has 16 residues. Germline V gives CDR1 MNHEY, CDR2 SMNVEV (reference sequence). Trimming removed 1 base from V and 0 bases from J, with 12 bases in between. The CDR3 spells CASSLYLPRYQETQYF. In DNA, the CDR3 is TGTGCCAGCAGTTTATACCTCCCCCGGTACCAAGAGACCCAGTACTTC.

There are many counts of this clonotype. The chain has TRBV11-2 and TRBJ2-7; 7 bases agree with TRBD2. V lost 4 bases to trimming and J lost 0 bases; unmatched junction nucleotides: 3. Germline CDR1 SGHAT, CDR2 FQNNGV. This CDR3 has 14 residues. The CDR3 sequence: CASSSRLASYEQYF. In DNA form, the CDR3 reads TGTGCCAGCAGCTCCCGACTAGCCTCCTACGAGCAGTACTTC.

This clonotype was seen ten or more times. The chain recombines TRBV29-1 with TRBJ2-1; D unclear. The CDR3 is made up of 15 amino acids. Trimming stripped 5 bases from V and 0 bases from J, with 14 bases between. The germline CDR1 and CDR2 sequences are SQVTM and ANQGSEA. CDR3 residues: CSVHRAESSYNEQFF. Here the CDR3 DNA reads TGCAGCGTTCACCGGGCCGAGAGCTCCTACAATGAGCAGTTCTTC.

This chain links TRBV6-1 with TRBJ1-1, with D maybe TRBD1 (6 bases). Germline V gene data show CDR1 as MNHNS and CDR2 as SASEGT. Trimming took 5 bases from V and 2 from J, leaving 15 bases between them. The CDR3 runs to 15 residues. The CDR3 DNA is TGTGCCAGCAGTTCACCTGGGGGGGGCAACACTGAAGCTTTCTTT. Protein sequence: CASSSPGGGNTEAFF.

V is TRBV30 and J is TRBJ2-7; D remains ambiguous. In germline, CDR1 is GTSNPN, CDR2 SVGIG (reference sequence). V lost 5 bases and J lost 3, with 11 bases in between. The CDR3 consists of 12 residues. The CDR3 sequence: CAWEKTLYEQYF. Here the CDR3 DNA reads TGTGCCTGGGAGAAGACCCTCTACGAGCAGTACTTC.

This sequence joins TRBV28 and TRBJ2-5; D remains unclear. The CDR3 is 14 residues long. The V gene lost 3 bases and the J gene lost 5 bases, with 13 bases spanning the gap. CDR1 and CDR2 (germline): MDHEN, SYDVKM. The CDR3 spells CASSLWGSQETQYF. DNA of the CDR3: TGTGCCAGCAGTTTGTGGGGTAGCCAGGAGACCCAGTACTTC.

This clonotype was counted at least ten times. The rearrangement uses TRBV2 and TRBJ2-1; no reliable D call. CDR1 is SNHLY, CDR2 FYNNEI, per germline. The CDR3 is made up of 14 amino acids. Trimming cost V 6 bases and J 0 bases, with 9 bases left between them. This CDR3 reads CASSLIPSYNEQFF. The CDR3 region has the DNA TGTGCCAGCAGCCTAATCCCCTCCTACAATGAGCAGTTCTTC.

This clonotype was found many times. The chain has TRBV6-2 or TRBV6-3 and TRBJ2-3, with D perhaps TRBD2 (6 bases). V was shortened by 2 bases and J by 4 bases, with 10 bases between the two germline ends. CDR3 length equals 14 residues. Germline V lookup: CDR1 MNHEY, CDR2 SVGEGT. In DNA, the CDR3 is TGTGCCAGCAGTTACATGGACTACTCAGATACGCAGTATTTT. It translates to CASSYMDYSDTQYF.

Only a few counts were recorded for this clonotype. V usage is TRBV7-2 and J usage is TRBJ1-3; tentatively, D is TRBD1 (5 bases). This CDR3 contains 15 residues. Between the trimmed V and J ends, which lost 1 base and 7 bases, there was a span of 14 bases. Looked up from germline, CDR1 is SGHTA and CDR2 is FQGNSA. CDR3 amino acids: CASSLGLGDLNTIYF. The CDR3 DNA is TGTGCCAGCAGCTTAGGCCTAGGGGATCTGAACACCATATATTTT.

This clonotype has just a few counts. A read error may explain this, as a much larger clone is one base away. The CDR3 loop is CASSFAGTGATEAFF. In DNA form, the CDR3 reads TGTGCCAGCAGTTTTGCCGGGACAGGGGCGACTGAAGCTTTCTTT. The chain combines TRBV6-2 or TRBV6-3 with TRBJ1-1; TRBD1 matches 10 bases. This CDR3 is built from 15 residues. Germline values: CDR1 MNHEY, CDR2 SVGEGT. With V trimmed by 4 bases and J by 5 bases, 7 bases remained unmatched.

This clonotype was recorded at least ten times. The CDR3 bases are TGTGCCAGCAGCCTTCGCGGGAGACAAAACGAGCAGTACTTC. It is translated as CASSLRGRQNEQYF. This chain links TRBV27 with TRBJ2-7; 7 bases agree with TRBD2. CDR3 length equals 14 residues. Germline assignment: CDR1 MNHEY and CDR2 SMNVEV (reference sequence). V shed 6 bases, J shed 5 bases, and the junction held 10 bases outside the gene matches.

The table lists this clonotype with a few counts. V gene TRBV7-9 combines with J gene TRBJ2-1; weak D call: TRBD2 (6 bases). Trimming removed 5 bases from V and 1 base from J, with 18 bases in between. Looked up from germline, CDR1 is SEHNR and CDR2 is FQNEAQ (reference sequence). This CDR3 has 17 amino acids. The CDR3 DNA reads as TGTGCCAGCAGCCCCGGCGACGGGAGAGGTTCCTACAATGAGCAGTTCTTC. Amino acids: CASSPGDGRGSYNEQFF.

Many counts were recorded for this clonotype. This chain joins TRBV2 and TRBJ2-7, with a tentative D call TRBD1 (6 bases). V lost 8 bases and J lost 0, with 14 bases in between. The CDR3 is 14 amino acids. The germline V gene has CDR1 SNHLY and CDR2 FYNNEI. DNA for the CDR3: TGTGCCAGCTGGGGGACACTCAGCTCCTACGAGCAGTACTTC. Translated, it gives CASWGTLSSYEQYF.

This clonotype was detected a few times. An end of the junction does not agree with germline; a read error may underlie this. V gene TRBV7-9 combines with J gene TRBJ2-2; 8 nucleotides agree with TRBD1. This CDR3 comprises 14 residues. CDR1 SEHNR and CDR2 FQNEAQ come from the germline V gene (reference sequence). CDR3 amino acids: CATSRQGLAGELFF. In DNA, the CDR3 is TGTGCCACCAGCCGACAGGGGTTGGCCGGGGAGCTGTTTTTT.

This clonotype showed up many times. The chain is built from TRBV3-1 and TRBJ1-2, with D perhaps matching TRBD1 (6 bases). There are 15 residues in the CDR3. In germline, CDR1 is LGHDT, CDR2 YNNKEL (reference sequence). V lost 2 bases and J 5 bases, leaving 15 bases between the germline ends. CDR3 DNA sequence: TGTGCCAGCAGCCAATCGCTAGGGGGGACTTATGGCTACACCTTC. Translating it yields CASSQSLGGTYGYTF.

The table lists this clonotype with many counts. The chain is built from TRBV28 and TRBJ1-1; D ambiguous. V lost 2 bases, J lost 0 bases, and 13 bases lay in between. CDR1 MDHEN and CDR2 SYDVKM come from the germline V gene. The CDR3 covers 16 residues. CDR3 sequence: CASSLIGIGMNTEAFF. The CDR3, as DNA: TGTGCCAGCAGTTTAATAGGGATAGGAATGAACACTGAAGCTTTCTTT.

In this sample, this clonotype turned up a few times. This chain connects TRBV4-3 to TRBJ2-4, with 14 bases identical to TRBD2. The V gene end was trimmed by 1 base and the J gene end by 0 bases; junction bases not matched to a gene: 17. This CDR3 comprises 23 residues. CDR1 and CDR2 (germline): LGHNA, YSLEER. The CDR3 loop is CASSQVFLPRLAGGPLAKNIQYF. The CDR3 coding sequence is TGCGCCAGCAGCCAAGTATTCCTACCTCGACTAGCGGGAGGGCCCTTAGCCAAAAACATTCAGTACTTC.

This clonotype was observed many times. The chain is built from TRBV6-1 and TRBJ1-5; a possible D gene is TRBD1 (6 bases). The germline V and J ends were trimmed by 0 bases and 2 bases, with 11 bases remaining between them. The germline V gene encodes CDR1 MNHNS and CDR2 SASEGT. This CDR3 is 16 amino acids long. This chain's CDR3 is CASSEAAGEGNQPQHF. In DNA form, the CDR3 reads TGTGCCAGCAGTGAAGCGGCAGGGGAAGGCAATCAGCCCCAGCATTTT.

This clonotype has at least ten counts. V and J are TRBV6-1 and TRBJ1-1; D remains unclear. CDR3 length: 13 residues. The germline gives CDR1 MNHNS, CDR2 SASEGT. V was cut by 2 bases and J by 2 bases, with 6 bases left in between. The CDR3 spells CASSETENTEAFF. In nucleotides, the CDR3 is TGTGCCAGCAGTGAAACAGAAAACACTGAAGCTTTCTTT.

Ten or more counts support this clonotype. The V gene is TRBV12-3 or TRBV12-4, the J gene TRBJ1-5; no firm D call. Trimming removed 5 bases at V and 6 bases at J, with 11 bases between. This CDR3 contains 13 residues. This CDR3 is CASSLRTGQPQHF. The CDR3 DNA follows: TGTGCCAGCAGTCTACGGACGGGTCAGCCCCAGCATTTT.

The chain couples TRBV20-1 to TRBJ2-1; 7 bases fit TRBD2. Trimming at V came to 1 base and at J to 4 bases, leaving 10 bases not matched to a gene. This CDR3 comprises 16 residues. From germline, CDR1 is DFQATT and CDR2 SNEGSKA (reference sequence). As DNA, the CDR3 is TGCAGTGCTAGAGGGAACTCCGGGAGGCGATACAATGAGCAGTTCTTC. It yields the protein CSARGNSGRRYNEQFF.

This clonotype was found many times. V and J are TRBV11-1 and TRBJ1-2, with D unresolved. Germline V CDR1 and CDR2: SGHAT, FQDESV (reference sequence). V was trimmed by 5 bases and J by 2 bases, leaving 9 bases between them. This CDR3 comprises 13 residues. The CDR3 region has the DNA TGTGCCAGCAGCCAAGAAGGAAACTATGGCTACACCTTC. Amino acids: CASSQEGNYGYTF. The complete variable domain, with remaining parts taken from reference TRBV11-1 and TRBJ1-2, reads EAEVAQSPRYKITEKSQAVAFWCDPISGHATLYWYRQILGQGPELLVQFQDESVVDDSQLPKDRFSAERLKGVDSTLKIQPAELGDSAMYLCASSQEGNYGYTFGSGTRLTVV.

This clonotype was seen many times. The chain links TRBV12-3 or TRBV12-4 to TRBJ1-3; the D is unclear. V was shortened by 7 bases and J by 0 bases, with 10 bases between the two germline ends. The CDR3 consists of 14 residues. The CDR3: CASTPIVSGNTIYF. Written as DNA, the CDR3 is TGTGCCAGCACCCCAATTGTCTCTGGAAACACCATATATTTT.

This chain's CDR3 is CASSSPYGGSSYNEQFF. DNA of the CDR3: TGTGCCAGCAGTTCCCCCTATGGCGGGAGCTCCTACAATGAGCAGTTCTTC. The V call is TRBV28, the J call TRBJ2-1, with 7 bases lining up with TRBD2. Germline lookup yields CDR1 MDHEN and CDR2 SYDVKM. V shed 4 bases and J 0 bases; nucleotides not matched to a gene: 9. The CDR3 consists of 17 residues. Based on the CDR3 plus reference TRBV28 and TRBJ2-1, the full variable domain is DVKVTQSSRYLVKRTGEKVFLECVQDMDHENMFWYRQDPGLGLRLIYFSYDVKMKEKGDIPEGYSVSREKKERFSLILESASTNQTSMYLCASSSPYGGSSYNEQFFGPGTRLTVL.

This clonotype was picked up a small number of times. V is TRBV7-2 and J is TRBJ1-2; D may be TRBD1 (5 bases). Trimming took off 5 bases at V and 1 base at J, with 14 bases between the two ends. CDR1 and CDR2 (germline): SGHTA, FQGNSA. The CDR3 totals 15 residues. CDR3: CASSEGTGHNYGYTF. Here the CDR3 DNA reads TGTGCCAGCAGCGAGGGGACGGGCCATAACTATGGCTACACCTTC.

Ten or more counts support this clonotype. The J gene is TRBJ2-3, the V gene TRBV20-1; TRBD2 matches 8 bases. Looked up from germline, CDR1 is DFQATT and CDR2 is SNEGSKA (reference sequence). V gave up 6 bases and J gave up 2 bases; unmatched junction bases: 22. The CDR3 totals 19 residues. The CDR3, as DNA: TGCAGTGCCCTCTCGGGCGCGGGGGGCGGGGATGACTTCACAGATACGCAGTATTTT. As protein: CSALSGAGGGDDFTDTQYF.

This clonotype was observed many times. This rearrangement joins TRBV28 to TRBJ1-4, with 7 bases matching TRBD1. J gave up 7 bases and V 3 bases, and 8 bases lay outside the gene matches. The CDR3 extends over 15 amino acids. The germline V gene has CDR1 MDHEN and CDR2 SYDVKM. The CDR3 sequence: CASSFQTGLGEKLFF. Written as DNA, the CDR3 is TGTGCCAGCAGTTTCCAGACAGGGCTAGGTGAAAAACTGTTTTTT.